Given below is one T cell receptor beta chain in context. The source of the sample is a study of spatial heterogeneity in lung cancer. Study in general: Donors were around 70 untreated early-stage non-small cell lung cancer patients.

Documented time point: blood at routine non-recurrence follow-up after resection. Whole RNA from tumor, nontumor lung or frozen PBMC was sequenced unsorted. Trimming removed 2 bases at V and 9 bases at J, with 11 bases between. Germline-derived CDR1 and CDR2 are SEHNR and FQNEAQ (reference sequence). The CDR3 is 13 amino acids. Every cDNA TCR molecule received its own unique molecular identifier. TCRdb redid the calling of the 5' RACE reads with MiXCR, one entry per CDR3 protein. The sample consists of roughly 45,000 distinct CDR3 sequences, more than 20% of them appearing once. The source material was PBMCs, sampled at follow-up. The rearrangement uses TRBV7-9 and TRBJ1-5; TRBD1 might be the D (5 bases). The sequence came from a female donor with early-stage non-small cell lung cancer. The CDR3 loop reads CASSLMWGWPQHF. The CDR3 DNA sequence: TGTGCCAGCAGCTTAATGTGGGGCTGGCCCCAGCATTTT.